This T cell receptor (beta chain) is from a study of cytomegalovirus exposure and HLA in healthy donors. Germline V gene lookup returns CDR1 MGHRA and CDR2 YSYEKL. The V end lost 0 bases, the J end lost 9 bases, and 18 bases lay between the germline ends. This CDR3 is built from 16 residues. Overall study results and limits: In vitro work confirmed that three CMV-associated chains recognize CMV antigens. As a later analysis showed, a missense DCLRE1C variant was linked to trimming of TCR beta V- and J-genes. Across donors, presence/absence analyses took sequencing depth to be roughly uniform.

Primers included in the PCR were 60 Vbeta and 13 Jbeta primers. The protocol was immunoSEQ multiplex PCR, while the TCRdb copy is restricted to in-frame clones and leaves out a portion. The sample includes around 71,000 clones. For this clone: Its matching antigen is unknown.

Material: PBMCs. The J gene is TRBJ2-1, the V gene TRBV4-1, with D unclear. The TCR originated in a woman in her 30s in good health and CMV-seronegative. CDR3 bases: TGCGCCAGCAGCCAAGAACGAGCCCTAGTCCTGGTTGAGCAGTTCTTC. Amino acids: CASSQERALVLVEQFF.